The clone carrying this T cell receptor beta chain was counted many times. As yet, its antigen is unknown. These data originate in a study of human T cells and chemical hapten exposure. Study-wide findings and caveats: The immune response of these alopecia patients might not match healthy individuals'.

V was cut by 5 bases and J by 5 bases, with 16 bases left in between. The germline V gene encodes CDR1 SEHNR and CDR2 FQNEAQ (reference sequence). The CDR3 has 16 residues. The time point here: patch test 2, 6 weeks after DPC sensitization. Treatment defined: therapeutic diphenylcyclopropenone sensitization with weekly scalp DPC. TCRdb used MiXCR to reprocess the RACE reads, holding one entry per CDR3 protein. The sample includes 110,000 or so distinct CDR3 sequences, less than 10% seen only once; the top ten take approximately 3%. The origin of this receptor is a woman aged 40 to 49 with alopecia areata. Some clones in this sample may be carry-over from other donors' samples. This chain uses TRBV7-9 with TRBJ1-6; D is possibly TRBD1 (5 bases). Specimen: whole blood, collected in connection with sensitization to the hapten diphenylcyclopropenone (DPC). CDR3 in DNA: TGTGCCAGCAGCCATCCAGGGCTCGGTAATAATTCACCCCTCCACTTT. This encodes CASSHPGLGNNSPLHF.